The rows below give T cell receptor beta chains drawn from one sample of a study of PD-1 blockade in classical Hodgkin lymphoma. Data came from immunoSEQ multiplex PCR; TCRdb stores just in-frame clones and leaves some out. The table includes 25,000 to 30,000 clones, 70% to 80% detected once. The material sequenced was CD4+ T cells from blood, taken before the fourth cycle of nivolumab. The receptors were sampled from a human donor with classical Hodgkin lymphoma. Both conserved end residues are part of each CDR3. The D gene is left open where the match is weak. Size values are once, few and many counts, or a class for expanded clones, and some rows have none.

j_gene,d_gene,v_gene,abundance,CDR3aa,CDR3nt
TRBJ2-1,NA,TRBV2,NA,CASRQEVNEQFF,TGTGCCAGCCGACAGGAGGTCAATGAGCAGTTCTTC
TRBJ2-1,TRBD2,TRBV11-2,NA,CASSLGAGAYNEQFF,TGTGCCAGCAGCTTAGGGGCGGGGGCCTACAATGAGCAGTTCTTC
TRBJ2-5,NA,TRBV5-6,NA,CASSLSRETQYF,TGTGCCAGCAGCTTGAGTCGAGAGACCCAGTACTTC
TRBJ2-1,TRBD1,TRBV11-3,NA,CASSRQGEPYNEQFF,TGTGCCAGCAGCCGTCAGGGGGAACCCTACAATGAGCAGTTCTTC
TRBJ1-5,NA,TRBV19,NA,CASSIIGITGSNQPQHF,TGTGCCAGTAGTATAATTGGGATCACGGGGAGCAATCAGCCCCAGCATTTT
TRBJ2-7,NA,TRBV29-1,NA,CSVLRDTDYEQYF,TGCAGCGTTCTCCGGGACACGGACTACGAGCAGTACTTC
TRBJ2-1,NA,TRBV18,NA,CASSPTGYNEQFF,TGTGCCAGCTCACCTACTGGATACAATGAGCAGTTCTTC
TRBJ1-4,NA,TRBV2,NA,CASSDRPNEKLFF,TGTGCCAGCAGTGATCGGCCTAATGAAAAACTGTTTTTT
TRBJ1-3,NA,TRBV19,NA,CATAPPLGVEAGNTIYF,TGTGCCACCGCCCCCCCCCTGGGGGTCGAAGCTGGAAACACCATATATTTT
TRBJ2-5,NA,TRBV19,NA,CATSSGRLAPFLDQETQYF,TGTGCCACCTCTTCAGGGAGGTTGGCGCCATTCCTAGACCAAGAGACCCAGTACTTC
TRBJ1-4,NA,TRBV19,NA,CASSIYYEATNEKLFF,TGTGCCAGTAGTATATATTACGAGGCAACTAATGAAAAACTGTTTTTT
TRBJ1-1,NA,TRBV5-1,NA,CASSLGLAAAEAFF,TGCGCCAGCAGCTTGGGTCTCGCAGCGGCTGAAGCTTTCTTT
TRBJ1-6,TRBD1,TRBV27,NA,CASSWDREGNSPLHF,TGTGCCAGCAGTTGGGACAGGGAGGGGAATTCACCCCTCCACTTT
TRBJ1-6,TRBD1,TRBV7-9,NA,CASSLEDRVGHNSPLHF,TGTGCCAGCAGCTTAGAGGACAGGGTCGGCCATAATTCACCCCTCCACTTT
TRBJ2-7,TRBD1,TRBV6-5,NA,CASSETGGFYEQYF,TGTGCCAGCTCCGAAACAGGGGGGTTTTACGAGCAGTACTTC
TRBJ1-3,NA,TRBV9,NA,CASSAVVGTEAHSGNTIYF,TGTGCCAGCAGCGCCGTCGTGGGGACCGAAGCCCACTCTGGAAACACCATATATTTT
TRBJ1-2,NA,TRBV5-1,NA,CASDTGRGDYGYTF,TGCGCCAGCGACACAGGGAGGGGAGACTATGGCTACACCTTC
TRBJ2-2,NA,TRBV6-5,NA,CASRRVAEAGELFF,TGTGCCAGCAGGCGAGTAGCTGAAGCCGGGGAGCTGTTTTTT
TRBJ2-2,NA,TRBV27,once,CASSLSIGSGGAGELFF,TGTGCCAGCAGTTTATCGATAGGTAGCGGAGGGGCCGGGGAGCTGTTTTTT
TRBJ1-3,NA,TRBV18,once,CASSPLWQGVSGNTIYF,TGTGCCAGCTCACCACTTTGGCAGGGAGTATCTGGAAACACCATATATTTT
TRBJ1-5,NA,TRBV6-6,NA,CASSYSYPMIGGAQHF,TGTGCCAGCAGTTACTCGTATCCAATGATCGGAGGTGCCCAGCATTTT
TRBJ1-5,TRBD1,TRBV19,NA,CASSILQGAGQPQHF,TGTGCCAGTAGTATTTTACAGGGGGCCGGTCAGCCCCAGCATTTT
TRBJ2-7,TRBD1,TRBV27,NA,CASSLIGQGLYEQYF,TGTGCCAGCAGTTTAATTGGACAGGGCCTCTACGAGCAGTACTTC